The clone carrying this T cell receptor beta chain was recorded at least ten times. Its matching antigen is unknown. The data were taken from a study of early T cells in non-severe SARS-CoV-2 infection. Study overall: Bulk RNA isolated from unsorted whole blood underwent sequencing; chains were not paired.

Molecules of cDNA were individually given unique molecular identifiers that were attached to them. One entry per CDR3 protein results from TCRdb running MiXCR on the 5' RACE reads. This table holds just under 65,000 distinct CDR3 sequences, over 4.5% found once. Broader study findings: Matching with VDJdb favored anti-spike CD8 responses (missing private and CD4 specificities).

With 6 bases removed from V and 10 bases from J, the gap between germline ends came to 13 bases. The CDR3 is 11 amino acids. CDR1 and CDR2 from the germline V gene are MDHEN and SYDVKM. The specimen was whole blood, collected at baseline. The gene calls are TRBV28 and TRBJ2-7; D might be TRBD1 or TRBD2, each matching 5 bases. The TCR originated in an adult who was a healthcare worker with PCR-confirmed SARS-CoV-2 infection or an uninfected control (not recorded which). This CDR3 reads CASSDGAGQYF. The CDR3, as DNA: TGTGCCAGCAGCGACGGGGCCGGACAGTACTTC.